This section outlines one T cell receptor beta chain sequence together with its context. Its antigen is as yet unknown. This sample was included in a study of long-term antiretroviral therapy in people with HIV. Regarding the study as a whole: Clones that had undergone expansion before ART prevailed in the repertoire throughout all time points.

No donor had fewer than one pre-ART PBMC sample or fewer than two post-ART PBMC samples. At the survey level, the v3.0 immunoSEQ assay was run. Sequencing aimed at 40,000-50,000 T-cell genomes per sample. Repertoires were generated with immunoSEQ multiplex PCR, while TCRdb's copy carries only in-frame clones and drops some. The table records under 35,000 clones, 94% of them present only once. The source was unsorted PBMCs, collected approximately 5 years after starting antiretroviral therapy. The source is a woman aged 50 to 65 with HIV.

The CDR3 loop reads CASSLESFQPSFF. CDR3 nucleotides: TGTGCCAGCAGCTTGGAATCGTTCCAGCCGTCTTTCTTT. J is TRBJ1-1 and V is TRBV5-5; D gene ambiguous. The CDR3 runs to 13 residues. Trimming stripped 0 bases from V and 12 bases from J, with 15 bases between. CDR1 and CDR2 from the germline V gene are SGHKS and YYEKEE (reference sequence).